This entry lists 26 T cell receptor beta chains sequenced from one sample in a study of T cells after yellow fever vaccination. TCRdb itself ran the 5' RACE reads through MiXCR, one entry per CDR3 protein. The data show some 100,000 distinct CDR3 sequences, roughly 7.2% seen once. The sample was CD4+ T cells sorted from PBMCs, taken more than 40 days after the first yellow fever vaccination. All receptors derive from a man younger than 35 who received the YFV17D yellow fever vaccine.

Many counts were recorded for this clonotype. The rearrangement links TRBV5-1 to TRBJ2-5; TRBD2 agrees at 7 bases. From germline, CDR1 is SGHRS and CDR2 YFSETQ. Unmatched junction bases numbered 20, after V lost 4 bases and J lost 2 bases. The CDR3 is 19 residues long. The CDR3 coding sequence is TGCGCCAGCAGCCCAAGAGCGGGGCCGCGCATATGGATACAAGAGACCCAGTACTTC. Protein product: CASSPRAGPRIWIQETQYF.

J is TRBJ2-3 and V is TRBV24-1; 9 nucleotides align to TRBD1. Germline loops: CDR1 KGHDR, CDR2 SFDVKD. The CDR3 loop spans 15 amino acids. V lost 6 bases to trimming and J lost 4 bases; unmatched junction nucleotides: 7. CDR3 nucleotide sequence: TGTGCCACCAGTCCCGGACAGGGGAAGCCAGATACGCAGTATTTT. It yields the protein CATSPGQGKPDTQYF.

This clonotype came up many times. The rearrangement uses TRBV20-1 and TRBJ2-5; D is possibly TRBD1 (6 bases). Trimming shortened V by 3 bases and J by 2 bases, and 13 bases separated the two germline ends. Germline loops: CDR1 DFQATT, CDR2 SNEGSKA (reference sequence). The length of the CDR3 is 14 residues. CDR3 protein: CSASGVQGQETQYF. In DNA form, the CDR3 reads TGCAGTGCTAGTGGGGTACAGGGTCAAGAGACCCAGTACTTC.

This clonotype was recorded a few times. The chain links TRBV30 to TRBJ2-1; 10 bases fit TRBD2. This CDR3 has 14 amino acids. Germline V gene sequence: CDR1 GTSNPN, CDR2 SVGIG (reference sequence). V lost 0 bases and J lost 9; bases outside the gene matches: 5. Here the CDR3 reads CAWSVLSGGVEQFF. The CDR3 DNA reads as TGTGCCTGGAGTGTGCTGAGCGGGGGGGTTGAGCAGTTCTTC.

This clonotype has at least ten counts. The chain carries TRBV4-3 and TRBJ2-2; the D call may be TRBD1 or TRBD2 (5 bases each). Germline V lookup: CDR1 LGHNA, CDR2 YSLEER. V dropped 4 bases and J dropped 1 base, with 10 bases sitting between them. The length of the CDR3 is 15 residues. The CDR3 reads CASSRSGQNTGELFF. Here the CDR3 DNA reads TGCGCCAGCAGCCGAAGCGGACAGAACACCGGGGAGCTGTTTTTT.

This clonotype was observed many times. The chain couples TRBV5-1 to TRBJ2-7, with D tentatively TRBD2 (5 bases). Germline CDR1 SGHRS, CDR2 YFSETQ. This CDR3 contains 11 residues. Between the trimmed V and J ends, which lost 4 bases and 5 bases, there was a span of 7 bases. In DNA, the CDR3 is TGCGCCAGCAGCCTCGGGGACGAGCAGTACTTC. It codes for CASSLGDEQYF.

This clonotype was observed many times. V is TRBV12-3 or TRBV12-4 and J is TRBJ2-5; D not certain. The CDR3 spans 13 residues. Trimming took off 3 bases at V and 5 bases at J, with 10 bases between the two ends. This CDR3 reads CASSFTVSETQYF. The CDR3 bases are TGTGCCAGCAGTTTCACAGTTTCGGAGACCCAGTACTTC.

At least ten counts were recorded for this clonotype. The chain links TRBV11-2 to TRBJ2-3; 8 bases fit TRBD2. CDR1 and CDR2 (germline): SGHAT, FQNNGV. CDR3 length equals 15 residues. V was pared by 0 bases and J by 5 bases, with 4 bases of the junction left unmatched. CDR3 in amino acids: CASSLDGGAGDTQYF. Here the CDR3 DNA reads TGTGCCAGCAGCTTAGACGGGGGGGCGGGAGATACGCAGTATTTT.

This clonotype has a handful of counts. This rearrangement joins TRBV15 to TRBJ1-5, with unresolved D. CDR1 LNHNV and CDR2 YYDKDF come from the germline V gene (reference sequence). The CDR3 is made up of 17 amino acids. Trimming stripped 1 base from V and 3 bases from J, with 16 bases between. CDR3 amino acids: CATSRAGGSFHNQPQHF. The CDR3 bases are TGTGCCACCAGCAGAGCCGGCGGGAGCTTTCACAATCAGCCCCAGCATTTT.

This clonotype was detected ten times or more. The genes are TRBV11-3 and TRBJ2-2; 9 positions match TRBD1. This CDR3 is 16 amino acids long. Germline V CDR1 and CDR2: SGHNT, YENEEA. Losses at the gene ends were 4 bases for V and 3 bases for J; bases not matched to a gene: 6. The CDR3 spells CASSSGQGWYTGELFF. The CDR3 region has the DNA TGTGCCAGCAGCTCGGGACAGGGATGGTACACCGGGGAGCTGTTTTTT.

The sample holds many counts of this clonotype. The chain is built from TRBV7-9 and TRBJ2-3, with 14 bases identical to TRBD2. The junction had 4 bases not matched to a gene; V was cut back by 2 bases and J by 3 bases. The germline V gene encodes CDR1 SEHNR and CDR2 FQNEAQ (reference sequence). This CDR3 spans 17 amino acids. The CDR3 coding sequence is TGTGCCAGCAGCTTATTGGGACTAGCGGGGGAAACAGATACGCAGTATTTT. Translation: CASSLLGLAGETDTQYF.

As regards this clonotype: This clone may be a read error of a much larger clone one base away. This chain joins TRBV20-1 and TRBJ2-1; D is undetermined. The CDR3 runs to 15 residues. From germline, CDR1 is DFQATT and CDR2 SNEGSKA (reference sequence). CDR3: CSARDRSAVYNKQFF. CDR3 coding DNA: TGCAGTGCTAGAGATAGGTCGGCAGTCTACAATAAGCAGTTCTTC.

This clonotype showed up many times. J is TRBJ2-2 and V is TRBV7-9; 7 bases agree with TRBD2. Trimming at V came to 4 bases and at J to 0 bases, leaving 8 bases not matched to a gene. CDR1 is SEHNR, CDR2 FQNEAQ, per germline (reference sequence). There are 17 residues in the CDR3. In DNA, the CDR3 is TGTGCCAGCAGCTCCACGGGCGGGGGAACGAACACCGGGGAGCTGTTTTTT. This encodes CASSSTGGGTNTGELFF. The variable domain in full, with the rest retrieved from reference TRBV7-9 and TRBJ2-2, is DTGVSQNPRHKITKRGQNVTFRCDPISEHNRLYWYRQTLGQGPEFLTYFQNEAQLEKSRLLSDRFSAERPKGSFSTLEIQRTEQGDSAMYLCASSSTGGGTNTGELFFGEGSRLTVL.

This clonotype was counted at least ten times. The chain is built from TRBV7-9 and TRBJ1-1; D possibly corresponds to TRBD1 (6 bases). This CDR3 region has 13 residues. CDR1 is SEHNR, CDR2 FQNEAQ, per germline (reference sequence). V gave up 4 bases and J gave up 5 bases, with 11 bases separating them. The CDR3 sequence: CASSWLGGTEAFF. The DNA for the CDR3 is TGTGCCAGCAGCTGGTTAGGGGGGACTGAAGCTTTCTTT.

This clonotype has a count of ten or more. This chain uses TRBV4-1 with TRBJ2-2, with 8 nucleotides matching TRBD2. CDR1 and CDR2 from the germline V gene are MGHRA and YSYEKL. The CDR3 is 17 amino acids. V lost 1 base, J lost 6 bases, and 10 bases stayed unmatched. The CDR3 region has the DNA TGCGCCAGCAGCCAAGGGGCGGGGGGTCGCGGATCCGGGGAGCTGTTTTTT. It is translated as CASSQGAGGRGSGELFF.

This clonotype has a count of ten or more. The chain joins TRBV6-1 to TRBJ1-5; no clear D. V lost 8 bases and J 4 bases, leaving 12 bases between the germline ends. The length of the CDR3 is 13 residues. Germline loops: CDR1 MNHNS, CDR2 SASEGT. CDR3 bases: TGTGCCAGCCGTCTAGAAGGAAATCAGCCCCAGCATTTT. Amino acid sequence: CASRLEGNQPQHF.

This clonotype has a handful of counts. The chain links TRBV18 to TRBJ2-6; maybe TRBD1 (6 bases). CDR3 length: 15 residues. Trimming cost V 5 bases and J 4 bases, with 12 bases left between them. Germline V gene lookup returns CDR1 KGHSH and CDR2 LQKENI. This chain's CDR3 is CASSAGTTGANVLTF. The DNA for the CDR3 is TGTGCCAGCTCAGCCGGGACAACGGGGGCCAACGTCCTGACTTTC. The whole variable domain, filled in from reference TRBV18 and TRBJ2-6, reads NAGVMQNPRHLVRRRGQEARLRCSPMKGHSHVYWYRQLPEEGLKFMVYLQKENIIDESGMPKERFSAEFPKEGPSILRIQQVVRGDSAAYFCASSAGTTGANVLTFGAGSRLTVL.

This chain connects TRBV5-4 to TRBJ2-2, with TRBD1 matching over 12 bases. V lost 4 bases, J lost 7 bases, and 8 bases stayed unmatched. The V gene's germline CDR1 is SGHNT and CDR2 YYREEE (reference sequence). This CDR3 contains 16 residues. CDR3 DNA: TGTGCCAGCAGCATCGGGACAGGGGGCGCAGGCGGGGAGCTGTTTTTT. It is translated as CASSIGTGGAGGELFF.

The rearrangement uses TRBV18 and TRBJ2-2; D possibly corresponds to TRBD1 (5 bases). Germline assignment: CDR1 KGHSH and CDR2 LQKENI. This CDR3 has 15 amino acids. The V gene lost 0 bases and the J gene lost 6 bases, with 11 bases spanning the gap. The CDR3 coding sequence is TGTGCCAGCTCACCACCAAGGGGAAAGGCCGGGGAGCTGTTTTTT. It encodes CASSPPRGKAGELFF.

This clonotype was seen repeatedly, ten times or more. The rearrangement joins TRBV7-9 to TRBJ2-4; 7 bases are a match to TRBD1. Losses at the gene ends were 5 bases for V and 0 bases for J; bases not matched to a gene: 13. The CDR3 contains 18 residues. The germline V gene encodes CDR1 SEHNR and CDR2 FQNEAQ (reference sequence). CDR3 protein: CASSVRDSAILAKNIQYF. DNA of the CDR3: TGTGCCAGCAGCGTACGGGACAGCGCGATTTTAGCCAAAAACATTCAGTACTTC.

This clonotype was seen at least ten times. The CDR3 nucleotides are TGTGCCAGCAGTTACTCCGGGACTAGTGCATATACGCAGTATTTT. Translated: CASSYSGTSAYTQYF. The V gene is TRBV6-5, the J gene TRBJ2-3; 8 bases align to TRBD2. J lost 7 bases, V lost 0 bases, and 6 bases had no gene match. This CDR3 has 15 amino acids. Germline V CDR1 and CDR2: MNHEY, SVGAGI.

This clonotype occurred many times. The chain couples TRBV6-5 to TRBJ2-1, with 9 nucleotides matching TRBD1. CDR1 and CDR2 from the germline V gene are MNHEY and SVGAGI. Trimming cost V 6 bases and J 7 bases; bases outside gene matches: 7. The CDR3 covers 14 residues. The CDR3 nucleotides are TGTGCCAGCAGATCCACAGGGGGCGAGAATGAGCAGTTCTTC. Its protein is CASRSTGGENEQFF.

This clonotype appeared many times. The rearrangement uses TRBV11-2 and TRBJ1-3; D is uncertain. Germline V gene sequence: CDR1 SGHAT, CDR2 FQNNGV. The CDR3 totals 16 residues. V lost 4 bases and J lost 0, with 13 bases in between. CDR3 region: CASSWAGPRSGNTIYF. The CDR3 DNA follows: TGTGCCAGCAGCTGGGCCGGGCCCCGCTCTGGAAACACCATATATTTT.

The CDR3 region has the DNA TGCGCCAGCAGCCAAGGCGGGGGGGCGAGCAATGAGCAGTTCTTC. It is translated as CASSQGGGASNEQFF. This chain uses TRBV4-1 with TRBJ2-1, with 9 nucleotides matching TRBD2. The CDR3 spans 15 residues. V was pared by 1 base and J by 6 bases, with 4 bases of the junction left unmatched. Germline V gene data show CDR1 as MGHRA and CDR2 as YSYEKL.

The rearrangement joins TRBV28 to TRBJ1-5; D may be TRBD1 (6 bases). Germline V gives CDR1 MDHEN, CDR2 SYDVKM. This CDR3 contains 15 residues. Trimming removed 6 bases from V and 2 bases from J, with 14 bases in between. This chain's CDR3 is CASSPTGWGNQPQHF. CDR3 bases: TGTGCCAGCAGCCCAACAGGGTGGGGCAATCAGCCCCAGCATTTT.

This clonotype was seen ten or more times. Here the CDR3 DNA reads TGCAGTGCTAGAGGACAGGTGTCTGGGACCCAGTACTTC. Its translation is CSARGQVSGTQYF. V gene TRBV20-1 combines with J gene TRBJ2-5, with a weak D call TRBD1 (6 bases). V gave up 1 base and J gave up 7 bases, with 13 bases separating them. CDR1 and CDR2 (germline): DFQATT, SNEGSKA (reference sequence). The CDR3 is 13 residues long.